The entry below describes one T cell receptor beta chain. The antigen is unknown. Germline trimming cut 1 base from V and 3 bases from J; bases unmatched to any gene: 5. Germline V gene lookup returns CDR1 MNHEY and CDR2 SMNVEV (reference sequence). CDR3 length: 15 residues. Unique molecular identifiers were attached to individual cDNA molecules within the library. TCRdb independently ran MiXCR on the RACE reads; one entry per CDR3 protein. The repertoire consists of under 60,000 distinct CDR3 sequences, with roughly 10% occurring once and the leading ten covering approximately 9.6%. This record comes from a study of human T cells and chemical hapten exposure. As for the study in general: For sensitization, 2% DPC was applied to an approximately 2 cm by approximately 2 cm patch of upper inner arm skin.

Time point denoted: pre-sensitization, week 0. The treatment was: therapeutic diphenylcyclopropenone sensitization with weekly scalp DPC. The authors' total RNA extraction used unfractionated whole blood. Researchers sampled blood before each patch test went on. Study-wide results and limits: There was a positive correlation between PT1 expanded TCR counts and patch test score.

This material consisted of whole blood, taken in connection with sensitization to the hapten diphenylcyclopropenone (DPC). The TCR originated in a young woman with alopecia areata. Some clones in this sample may be carry-over from other donors' samples. This sequence joins TRBV27 and TRBJ2-7; 8 positions agree with TRBD1. In DNA, the CDR3 is TGTGCCAGCAGTTTATACAGGGGGTATGTCTACGAGCAGTACTTC. Amino acid sequence: CASSLYRGYVYEQYF.